What follows describes a single T cell receptor beta chain. This sample stems from a study of blood T cell repertoires in COVID-19. Study background: From the United States, Italy and Spain came samples of acute and convalescent COVID-19. PBMCs, B-cell-depleted T cells, or T cells were the source of the cDNA or gDNA that made up the material.

V lost 4 bases to trimming and J lost 0 bases, with 13 bases between them. CDR1 and CDR2 from the germline V gene are SGHRS and YFSETQ. This CDR3 comprises 15 residues. Per the original data handling: Amplification from reference gene primers served as the basis for estimated nucleated cell counts. TCRdb keeps only in-frame clones here, not all; method: immunoSEQ multiplex PCR. That table supplies the V and J calls and clone size; D and trimming were determined from the DNA. In the table there are fewer than 130,000 clones, about 88% of which are singletons. The clonotype was recovered from a woman aged 50 to 60 with acute or convalescent COVID-19. Sequences were obtained from peripheral blood. This chain joins TRBV5-1 and TRBJ1-1, with D tentatively TRBD1 (5 bases). The CDR3 loop is CASSDSAAVNTEAFF. Written as DNA, the CDR3 is TGCGCCAGCAGCGACAGCGCAGCCGTGAACACTGAAGCTTTCTTT.